This T cell receptor (beta chain) was identified during a study of T cells in Graves' hyperthyroidism and ophthalmopathy. Study summary: The authors collected peripheral blood at initial diagnosis, before any treatment.

Amplification targeted TCR beta CDR3 regions from RNA transcripts. During a first-round RT-PCR of the TCR CDR3, the HTBI primer set was used. TCRdb re-called the multiplex PCR reads with MiXCR, one entry per CDR3 protein. The sample holds approximately 490,000 distinct CDR3 sequences; 20% to 25% are singletons and the top ten take around 54%. Clinical symptoms, serum thyroxine, TRAb, thyroid ultrasound and orbital computed tomography informed diagnoses. Fresh peripheral blood, roughly 10 ml, was the source of the PBMCs. The sample holds a few counts of this clonotype. The source material was blood. This sequence was found in an older woman with Graves' ophthalmopathy.

Here the CDR3 reads CASRGGVVTDTQYF. DNA for the CDR3: TGTGCCAGTCGGGGGGGCGTAGTGACAGATACGCAGTATTTT. The chain employs TRBV28 and TRBJ2-3; 8 positions agree with TRBD2. The J segment lost 3 bases and the V segment lost 9 bases, leaving 8 bases of the junction unmatched. The CDR3 has 14 amino acids. Germline CDR1 reads MDHEN; CDR2 reads SYDVKM.